This T cell receptor beta chain was found in a study of T cell responses to AZD1222 COVID-19 vaccine. In the case of this clone: Its antigen remains unidentified.

Generated by immunoSEQ multiplex PCR, the TCRdb table keeps only in-frame clones and is missing some. The table records 120,000 or so clones, 85% to 90% of them present only once. Second-dose timings of about 4 or about 12 weeks were pooled. Study observations and caveats: Elevations in Spike-specific TCR breadth and depth followed administration of two AZD1222 doses. Repertoire samples came only from after the peak T cell response.

Per the germline V gene, CDR1 is SGHAT and CDR2 is FQNNGV. Trimming at V came to 4 bases and at J to 5 bases, leaving 7 bases not matched to a gene. The CDR3 totals 14 residues. V is TRBV11-2 and J is TRBJ2-5; 7 bases line up with TRBD2. The receptor was derived from an adult who received the AZD1222 COVID-19 vaccine. The source material was peripheral blood, sampled 28 days after the second AZD1222 dose. The CDR3 is CASSSGLVMETQYF. The CDR3, as DNA: TGTGCCAGCAGCTCCGGACTAGTCATGGAGACCCAGTACTTC.